The entry that follows covers one TCR beta chain sequence. Its antigen remains unidentified. The sample belongs to a study of monozygotic twins with inflammatory bowel disease. Whole-study findings and limits: Researchers reported no repertoire similarity difference between concordant and discordant twins, possibly from limited power. A reduction in TCRbeta diversity (inverse Simpson) was seen in IBD patients relative to healthy co-twins. There was no support for any single strong signal or clonotype associated with IBD.

The V gene's germline CDR1 is LNHNV and CDR2 YYDKDF (reference sequence). The CDR3 contains 15 residues. Eight distinct reactions (per sample) were used to make the cDNA. TCRdb re-called the 5' RACE reads; one entry per CDR3 protein, DNA not given. This sample contains 110,000 to 150,000 distinct CDR3 sequences. This chain uses TRBV15 with TRBJ2-7; TCRdb's D call of TRBD1 is untestable without DNA. Sequencing was performed on blood. The source of this sequence is a human donor with ulcerative colitis or Crohn's disease, or a healthy co-twin of an affected twin (not recorded which). The CDR3 spells CATSRDPGQFYEQYF.